The 28 T cell receptor beta chains listed next were all sequenced from one sample in a study of shared clonotypes between healthy human individuals. Libraries were prepared by immunoSEQ multiplex PCR; TCRdb keeps only in-frame clonotypes and omits some of them. Here the sample spans roughly 1,000,000 clones, around 82% being singletons. Sequences were obtained from memory CD4+ T cells from PBMCs. Subset: CD45RA-negative fraction. The receptors here all came from a man aged 18 to 29 in good health. Some clones in this sample may be carry-over from other donors' samples.

This clone came up once. The chain couples TRBV19 to TRBJ2-5; 7 bases map to TRBD2. The germline gives CDR1 LNHDA, CDR2 SQIVND (reference sequence). The CDR3 is 14 amino acids. V lost 1 base and J lost 4; bases outside the gene matches: 3. CDR3 in DNA: TGTGCCAGTAGTATAGGGGGGGGGACAGAGACCCAGTACTTC. This codes for CASSIGGGTETQYF.

V usage is TRBV28 and J usage is TRBJ2-7; no firm D call. The germline V gene has CDR1 MDHEN and CDR2 SYDVKM. The CDR3 runs to 13 residues. Trimming left V 5 bases short and J 6 bases short, with 14 bases between. The CDR3 here is CASSRSPVPEQYF. The CDR3 DNA is TGTGCCAGCAGTCGTTCCCCGGTCCCCGAGCAGTACTTC.

Details on this clone: A far larger clone lies a single base away; this is likely a read error. This specimen includes other DNA sequences encoding the same CDR3. The chain couples TRBV27 to TRBJ1-5, with D maybe TRBD1 (6 bases). This CDR3 is 13 amino acids long. Germline V gene sequence: CDR1 MNHEY, CDR2 SMNVEV (reference sequence). CDR3 nucleotide sequence: TGCGCCAGCGGGGACAATAGCAATCAGCCCCAGCATTTT. It yields the protein CASGDNSNQPQHF.

This chain joins TRBV29-1 and TRBJ1-5, with D hard to call. The CDR3 length is 13 residues. The germline V gene has CDR1 SQVTM and CDR2 ANQGSEA. Trimming took 4 bases from V and 0 from J, leaving 7 bases between them. The chain's CDR3 is CSVGPGSNQPQHF. The CDR3 region has the DNA TGCAGCGTTGGGCCAGGTAGCAATCAGCCCCAGCATTTT.

Ten or more counts support this clone. The V and J genes are TRBV9 and TRBJ2-6; no clear D. Trimming took 1 base from V and 0 from J, leaving 2 bases between them. Germline CDR1 SGDLS, CDR2 YYNGEE. This CDR3 contains 14 residues. The CDR3, as DNA: TGTGCCAGCAGCGTAACCTCTGGGGCCAACGTCCTGACTTTC. Encoded protein: CASSVTSGANVLTF.

The V and J genes are TRBV7-6 and TRBJ2-7; D gene unclear. Germline CDR1 and CDR2: SGHVS and FNYEAQ. V shed 1 base and J shed 1 base, with 8 bases lying between them. The CDR3 loop spans 14 amino acids. CDR3 sequence: CASSLGVGSYEQYF. The CDR3, as DNA: TGTGCCAGCAGCTTAGGCGTCGGGTCCTACGAGCAGTACTTC.

Only a few counts were recorded for this clone. The chain links TRBV9 to TRBJ1-4; 9 bases are a match to TRBD1. The length of the CDR3 is 16 residues. The trim removed 4 bases at V and 4 bases at J, leaving 8 bases unmatched. Germline loops: CDR1 SGDLS, CDR2 YYNGEE. The CDR3 here is CASSPRPTGGNEKLFF. The CDR3 DNA follows: TGTGCCAGCAGCCCTCGCCCGACAGGGGGTAATGAAAAACTGTTTTTT.

J is TRBJ1-1 and V is TRBV6-1, with D possibly being TRBD1 (6 bases). V was trimmed by 1 base and J by 10 bases, leaving 13 bases between them. The germline V gene encodes CDR1 MNHNS and CDR2 SASEGT. This CDR3 has 13 amino acids. CDR3 in amino acids: CASSEVWDTRAFF. CDR3 coding DNA: TGTGCCAGCAGTGAAGTATGGGACACACGAGCTTTCTTT.

This clone was recorded many times. The chain links TRBV5-1 to TRBJ2-1; possible D gene TRBD1, 6 bases. The germline CDR1 and CDR2 sequences are SGHRS and YFSETQ. V was clipped by 2 bases and J by 1 base, with 16 bases between them. The CDR3 totals 17 residues. Here the CDR3 DNA reads TGCGCCAGCAGCTTAATCCGGGACACACAATCCTACAATGAGCAGTTCTTC. It specifies CASSLIRDTQSYNEQFF.

The gene calls are TRBV5-5 and TRBJ1-4; 7 nucleotides match TRBD1. V lost 6 bases, J lost 4 bases, and 6 bases stayed unmatched. This CDR3 is 14 amino acids long. CDR1 is SGHKS and CDR2 is YYEKEE in the germline V gene (reference sequence). CDR3 sequence (DNA): TGTGCCAGCAAGGAGGGGACAGTTAATGAAAAACTGTTTTTT. This translates into CASKEGTVNEKLFF.

V is TRBV28 and J is TRBJ2-7; 9 bases fit TRBD2. Per germline, CDR1 MDHEN and CDR2 SYDVKM. The CDR3 extends over 12 amino acids. Here the CDR3 reads CASSGRMNEQYF. The DNA for the CDR3 is TGTGCAAGTAGCGGGAGAATGAATGAGCAGTACTTC.

This clone was recorded once. V gene TRBV10-3 combines with J gene TRBJ2-7, with 7 positions matching TRBD1. Trimming cost V 9 bases and J 3 bases; bases outside gene matches: 8. In germline, CDR1 is ENHRY, CDR2 SYGVKD. This CDR3 has 13 residues. The CDR3 loop is CAISGTVNYEQYF. The CDR3 DNA follows: TGTGCCATTTCCGGGACAGTGAACTACGAGCAGTACTTC.

The chain employs TRBV30 and TRBJ2-5, with no clear D. The CDR3 spans 13 residues. CDR1 GTSNPN and CDR2 SVGIG come from the germline V gene (reference sequence). Trimming took 0 bases from V and 8 from J, leaving 13 bases between them. CDR3 coding DNA: TGTGCCTGGAGTGTAAAAGGTGCTTTTACCCAGTACTTC. Translating gives CAWSVKGAFTQYF.

The chain combines TRBV23-1 with TRBJ2-7; 10 bases are a match to TRBD1. TRBV23-1 is given ORF status, its function remaining uncertain. The CDR3 totals 17 residues. V gave up 8 bases and J gave up 2 bases; unmatched junction bases: 15. CDR3 DNA: TGCGCCAGCGCGACCCAAGACAGGGGGCGCAAGGCCTACGAGCAGTACTTC. Amino acid sequence: CASATQDRGRKAYEQYF.

The chain recombines TRBV7-3 with TRBJ2-5; 16 bases line up with TRBD2. V lost 2 bases to trimming and J lost 5 bases; unmatched junction nucleotides: 8. This CDR3 is 18 amino acids long. CDR1 SGHTA and CDR2 FQGTGA come from the germline V gene. CDR3 in amino acids: CASSLGGTSGRAGETQYF. The CDR3, as DNA: TGTGCCAGCAGCTTAGGCGGGACTAGCGGGAGGGCCGGGGAGACCCAGTACTTC. Full variable domain (outside the CDR3, taken from reference TRBV7-3 and TRBJ2-5): GAGVSQTPSNKVTEKGKYVELRCDPISGHTALYWYRQSLGQGPEFLIYFQGTGAADDSGLPNDRFFAVRPEGSVSTLKIQRTERGDSAVYLCASSLGGTSGRAGETQYFGPGTRLLVL.

This chain uses TRBV19 with TRBJ2-6; D is unresolved. Germline CDR1 is LNHDA and CDR2 is SQIVND (reference sequence). The CDR3 runs to 16 residues. V was clipped by 9 bases and J by 0 bases, with 15 bases between them. CDR3 DNA: TGTGCCAGCCGGGCCGACGAGACCTCTGGGGCCAACGTCCTGACTTTC. It codes for CASRADETSGANVLTF.

The gene calls are TRBV5-1 and TRBJ2-3; 8 bases line up with TRBD2. CDR3 length: 19 amino acids. With V trimmed by 0 bases and J by 3 bases, 15 bases remained unmatched. CDR1 SGHRS and CDR2 YFSETQ come from the germline V gene. DNA for the CDR3: TGCGCCAGCAGCTTGGCCCCCCTTGGGGCGGGAGGTTGGACAGATACGCAGTATTTT. Its protein is CASSLAPLGAGGWTDTQYF.

The chain combines TRBV30 with TRBJ2-1; D possibly uses TRBD1 or TRBD2 (5 bases each). This CDR3 comprises 13 residues. Germline-derived CDR1 and CDR2 are GTSNPN and SVGIG (reference sequence). The V and J ends lost 4 bases and 14 bases respectively, with 21 bases between them. CDR3 residues: CAWNLLGATPKFF. CDR3 in DNA: TGTGCCTGGAACTTACTCGGGGCGACCCCGAAGTTCTTC.

This chain joins TRBV10-3 and TRBJ2-7; TRBD2 is a possible D gene (6 bases). Trimming pared 0 bases from V and 2 bases from J, leaving 14 bases between. The length of the CDR3 is 16 residues. Germline V gene sequence: CDR1 ENHRY, CDR2 SYGVKD. CDR3 DNA sequence: TGTGCCATCAGTGAGTCCGCGGGGATCGGTCCCTACGAGCAGTACTTC. Its protein product is CAISESAGIGPYEQYF.

CDR3 coding DNA: TGTGCCAGCAGCCCAAGCCCCGGGTACGGCACTGAAGCTTTCTTT. It encodes CASSPSPGYGTEAFF. The rearrangement joins TRBV9 to TRBJ1-1; no clear D gene. CDR3 length equals 15 residues. CDR1 and CDR2 from the germline V gene are SGDLS and YYNGEE. V gave up 4 bases and J gave up 4 bases, with 17 bases separating them.

CDR3 sequence: CASSLFAVSGSTDTQYF. CDR3 nucleotide sequence: TGTGCCAGCAGCTTATTTGCCGTTAGCGGGAGCACAGATACGCAGTATTTT. The chain is built from TRBV7-2 and TRBJ2-3; TRBD2 matches at 7 bases. The V gene's germline CDR1 is SGHTA and CDR2 FQGNSA. The trim removed 2 bases at V and 0 bases at J, leaving 8 bases unmatched. The CDR3 consists of 17 residues.

This chain connects TRBV5-6 to TRBJ2-4; D is unresolved. CDR1 and CDR2 (germline): SGHDT, YYEEEE. V was shortened by 4 bases and J by 3 bases, with 17 bases between the two germline ends. The CDR3 totals 16 residues. The CDR3 sequence is CASSTRRAEGKNIQYF. The CDR3 bases are TGTGCCAGCAGCACTCGCCGGGCTGAAGGCAAAAACATTCAGTACTTC. Complete variable domain (other parts from reference TRBV5-6 and TRBJ2-4): DAGVTQSPTHLIKTRGQQVTLRCSPKSGHDTVSWYQQALGQGPQFIFQYYEEEERQRGNFPDRFSGHQFPNYSSELNVNALLLGDSALYLCASSTRRAEGKNIQYFGAGTRLSVL.

About this clone: Other DNA sequences in the sample encode the same CDR3. The gene calls are TRBV27 and TRBJ1-1; the D gene is possibly TRBD1 (5 bases). The ends were cut back, 2 bases at V and 5 bases at J, with 12 bases in the middle. The CDR3 extends over 14 amino acids. Germline CDR1 is MNHEY and CDR2 is SMNVEV (reference sequence). The CDR3 nucleotides are TGTGCCAGCAGTTTAGTGAGGGGTGGAACTGAAGCTTTCTTT. Its translation: CASSLVRGGTEAFF.

The J gene is TRBJ2-5, the V gene TRBV7-6, with D maybe TRBD1 (6 bases). The germline V and J ends were trimmed by 5 bases and 0 bases, with 10 bases remaining between them. The germline CDR1 and CDR2 sequences are SGHVS and FNYEAQ. The CDR3 covers 14 residues. Here the CDR3 DNA reads TGTGCCAGCAGCCCCGGGACACACCAAGAGACCCAGTACTTC. Its protein product is CASSPGTHQETQYF.

The sample holds one count of this clone. V gene TRBV6-5 combines with J gene TRBJ2-1; D is possibly TRBD1 (7 bases). V was pared by 2 bases and J by 9 bases, with 14 bases between. Germline values: CDR1 MNHEY, CDR2 SVGAGI. This CDR3 has 14 amino acids. CDR3 sequence reads: CASSYLAGGSEQFF. As DNA, the CDR3 is TGTGCCAGCAGTTACCTGGCAGGGGGGAGTGAGCAGTTCTTC.

The V gene is TRBV6-6, the J gene TRBJ2-4; D is ambiguous. This CDR3 contains 11 residues. Germline values: CDR1 MNHNY, CDR2 SVGAGI (reference sequence). Trimming took off 0 bases at V and 8 bases at J, with 2 bases between the two ends. The CDR3 nucleotides read TGTGCCAGCAGTTACTCGGACATTCAGTACTTC. Protein product: CASSYSDIQYF.

The chain's CDR3 is CASSGSSGSITGELFF. The CDR3 DNA is TGTGCCAGCAGTGGGAGTAGCGGGAGTATCACCGGGGAGCTGTTTTTT. The V gene is TRBV6-1, the J gene TRBJ2-2; 9 nucleotides match TRBD2. The junction had 7 bases not matched to a gene; V was cut back by 4 bases and J by 4 bases. The CDR3 is 16 amino acids. Germline loops: CDR1 MNHNS, CDR2 SASEGT.

The chain carries TRBV5-6 and TRBJ1-2, with 7 nucleotides matching TRBD1. In germline, CDR1 is SGHDT, CDR2 YYEEEE. J lost 8 bases, V lost 6 bases, and 13 bases had no gene match. The CDR3 is 14 residues long. In DNA, the CDR3 is TGTGCCAGCACCCAAAGGACAGGACTATCGGGCTACACCTTC. Protein product: CASTQRTGLSGYTF.